Presented here are 8 T cell receptor beta chains from one specimen sequenced in a study of radiotherapy plus CTLA-4 blockade in lung cancer. Assay used: immunoSEQ multiplex PCR; TCRdb lists only in-frame clones, some missing. The sample consists of about 73,000 clones, around 86% of them appearing once. The input for sequencing was peripheral blood, taken from a patient treated with radiotherapy plus ipilimumab. Receptor source: a human donor with non-small cell lung cancer that progressed on radiotherapy plus ipilimumab.

A remark on this clone: Additional DNA sequences in this sample encode the identical CDR3. The CDR3 region has the DNA TGTGCCAGCAGCTTAATTGGCGGGTGGGGGGAGACCCAGTACTTC. It yields the protein CASSLIGGWGETQYF. The rearrangement links TRBV7-3 to TRBJ2-5; either TRBD1 or TRBD2 may supply D (5 bases each). V lost 1 base and J lost 5, with 14 bases in between. Looked up from germline, CDR1 is SGHTA and CDR2 is FQGTGA. The CDR3 has 15 amino acids.

This sequence joins TRBV6-1 and TRBJ2-1; unclear D gene. Germline values: CDR1 MNHNS, CDR2 SASEGT. V was trimmed by 1 base and J by 4 bases, leaving 5 bases between them. CDR3 size: 13 residues. CDR3 sequence: CASSEEKYNEQFF. DNA for the CDR3: TGTGCCAGCAGTGAAGAAAAGTACAATGAGCAGTTCTTC.

The chain is built from TRBV28 and TRBJ2-2; tentatively, D is TRBD2 (5 bases). Per the germline V gene, CDR1 is MDHEN and CDR2 is SYDVKM. The V end lost 2 bases, the J end lost 7 bases, and 14 bases lay between the germline ends. This CDR3 spans 15 amino acids. The CDR3 is CASSLGRRFLGELFF. As DNA, the CDR3 is TGTGCCAGCAGTTTAGGCAGGAGGTTCCTCGGGGAGCTGTTTTTT.

The chain carries TRBV5-1 and TRBJ1-3, with D possibly matching TRBD1 (5 bases). CDR1 is SGHRS and CDR2 is YFSETQ in the germline V gene. V was shortened by 4 bases and J by 0 bases, with 11 bases between the two germline ends. The CDR3 covers 15 residues. As DNA, the CDR3 is TGCGCCAGCAGCGCAGACGGGACCTCTGGAAACACCATATATTTT. It yields the protein CASSADGTSGNTIYF.

This clone occurred once. This chain connects TRBV28 to TRBJ2-2, with D possibly matching TRBD1 (5 bases). Germline values: CDR1 MDHEN, CDR2 SYDVKM. V shed 2 bases and J shed 1 base, with 11 bases lying between them. The CDR3 totals 16 residues. CDR3 nucleotide sequence: TGTGCCAGCAGTTTAAGTCAGGGTTTGAACACCGGGGAGCTGTTTTTT. This encodes CASSLSQGLNTGELFF.

This clone was detected a few times. The J gene is TRBJ1-4, the V gene TRBV15; D is uncertain. From germline, CDR1 is LNHNV and CDR2 YYDKDF (reference sequence). V was trimmed by 0 bases and J by 8 bases, leaving 10 bases between them. CDR3 length: 14 amino acids. CDR3 DNA sequence: TGTGCCACCAGCAGAGATAAAGACGGGGAAAAACTGTTTTTT. Protein sequence: CATSRDKDGEKLFF.

The rearrangement links TRBV9 to TRBJ1-3; D might be TRBD1 (5 bases). The V gene's germline CDR1 is SGDLS and CDR2 YYNGEE. The CDR3 sequence is 15 residues long. V was cut by 4 bases and J by 0 bases, with 11 bases left in between. The CDR3 loop is CASSPRQSSGNTIYF. In nucleotides, the CDR3 is TGTGCCAGCAGCCCCCGACAGAGCTCTGGAAACACCATATATTTT.

The chain uses TRBV7-6 and TRBJ2-1; possibly TRBD2 for D (6 bases). The V gene's germline CDR1 is SGHVS and CDR2 FNYEAQ. The V end lost 3 bases, the J end lost 9 bases, and 18 bases lay between the germline ends. The CDR3 is 15 residues long. CDR3 nucleotides: TGTGCCAGCAGCTTGTCTACTGTCAAAGCGGGTGAGCAGTTCTTC. Its translation: CASSLSTVKAGEQFF.